A single sample is the source of the 12 T cell receptor beta chains below, sequenced in a study of blood T cells in healthy people across ages (dated by TCRdb to between 2015 and 2017). Library generation was performed with 5' RACE. Sequenced on an Illumina HiSeq 2500. A second PCR of about 6 to 11 cycles was performed with a sample-barcoded 5' primer and a J-beta primer mix. TCRdb trimmed the raw reads at Q25, called clones with MiXCR and kept productive beta chains. Each CDR3 protein gets just one entry, which takes the most common genes and DNA from the rows behind it. For this sample the table gives 1.4 million to 1.5 million distinct CDR3 sequences, of which about 40% were detected only once. The top ten clones comprise approximately 7.9% of the sample. The sequenced sample consisted of blood. These receptors all stem from a young woman in good health.

V and J are TRBV7-9 and TRBJ1-5; maybe TRBD1 (6 bases). The length of the CDR3 is 15 residues. V lost 6 bases and J 3 bases, leaving 15 bases between the germline ends. Germline CDR1 SEHNR, CDR2 FQNEAQ (reference sequence). CDR3: CASSKGPGANQPQHF. CDR3 coding DNA: TGTGCCAGCAGTAAAGGGCCGGGGGCCAATCAGCCCCAGCATTTT.

The table lists this clonotype with a few counts. The gene calls are TRBV20-1 and TRBJ2-3; 8 bases map to TRBD2. The CDR3 extends over 15 amino acids. CDR1 and CDR2 from the germline V gene are DFQATT and SNEGSKA (reference sequence). The V and J ends lost 1 base and 4 bases, in that order; junction bases with no gene match: 7. DNA for the CDR3: TGCAGTGCTAGAGTGTCGGGGGGGGCCGCAGATACGCAGTATTTT. It specifies CSARVSGGAADTQYF.

The CDR3 sequence is CASSFTDIGAYGYTF. The CDR3 nucleotides read TGTGCCAGCAGTTTTACCGACATTGGCGCCTATGGCTACACCTTC. This chain connects TRBV12-3 or TRBV12-4 to TRBJ1-2; no reliable D call. The CDR3 is made up of 15 amino acids. Trimming stripped 3 bases from V and 4 bases from J, with 15 bases between.

This rearrangement joins TRBV6-1 to TRBJ2-1; D possibly corresponds to TRBD1 (5 bases). Trimming shortened V by 2 bases and J by 8 bases, and 7 bases separated the two germline ends. In germline, CDR1 is MNHNS, CDR2 SASEGT. The CDR3 runs to 12 residues. CDR3 DNA sequence: TGTGCCAGCAGTGAAACCAGGGATGAGCAGTTCTTC. It encodes CASSETRDEQFF.

The chain combines TRBV11-2 with TRBJ2-7; either TRBD1 or TRBD2 may supply D (5 bases each). CDR3 length: 17 amino acids. The germline V and J ends were trimmed by 5 bases and 0 bases, with 20 bases remaining between them. Germline lookup yields CDR1 SGHAT and CDR2 FQNNGV. The CDR3 DNA sequence: TGTGCCAGCAGCGGATACTACCGGGACGGGTCCTCCTACGAGCAGTACTTC. Protein: CASSGYYRDGSSYEQYF.

The chain links TRBV28 to TRBJ2-3; D gene uncertain. Germline V gene data show CDR1 as MDHEN and CDR2 as SYDVKM. The CDR3 runs to 14 residues. The germline V and J ends were trimmed by 3 bases and 2 bases, with 9 bases remaining between them. The CDR3 bases are TGTGCCAGCAGTTTTATGACCCCCACAGATACGCAGTATTTT. It yields the protein CASSFMTPTDTQYF.

This clonotype was counted a few times. This chain links TRBV12-5 with TRBJ2-7; no definite D call. This CDR3 comprises 13 residues. Trimming removed 4 bases from V and 0 bases from J, with 7 bases in between. Germline CDR1 is LGHNT and CDR2 is FRNRAP. CDR3 sequence reads: CASGYTGSYEQYF. The CDR3 DNA reads TGTGCTAGTGGTTACACTGGCTCCTACGAGCAGTACTTC.

There are a few counts of this clonotype. The chain employs TRBV10-1 and TRBJ2-7; TRBD1 matches 9 bases. The junction had 2 bases not matched to a gene; V was cut back by 3 bases and J by 2 bases. The CDR3 totals 14 residues. Germline V gives CDR1 WNHNN, CDR2 SYGVQD (reference sequence). CDR3 sequence: CASSEGTGPYEQYF. CDR3 bases: TGCGCCAGCAGTGAAGGGACAGGGCCCTACGAGCAGTACTTC.

V gene TRBV6-1 combines with J gene TRBJ2-7; 7 bases are shared with TRBD2. Trimming cost V 0 bases and J 2 bases; bases outside gene matches: 4. The CDR3 totals 15 residues. Germline V CDR1 and CDR2: MNHNS, SASEGT. The CDR3 DNA reads TGTGCCAGCAGTGAAGCGGGGACTACAACCTACGAGCAGTACTTC. Translation gives CASSEAGTTTYEQYF.

This clonotype was seen more than once but under ten times. This chain joins TRBV20-1 and TRBJ2-5, with D possibly matching TRBD2 (5 bases). V lost 3 bases and J lost 4, with 12 bases in between. The germline V gene has CDR1 DFQATT and CDR2 SNEGSKA (reference sequence). The CDR3 totals 13 residues. CDR3 nucleotides: TGCAGTGCTAGTAAGGAGGAAGGAGAGACCCAGTACTTC. This codes for CSASKEEGETQYF.

The chain recombines TRBV6-5 with TRBJ2-5, with TRBD2 matching 8 bases. V gave up 2 bases and J gave up 11 bases; unmatched junction bases: 7. Germline CDR1 is MNHEY and CDR2 is SVGAGI. The CDR3 loop spans 13 amino acids. The CDR3 sequence is CASSYVAGGEQYF. The CDR3 DNA reads TGTGCCAGCAGTTACGTGGCGGGAGGTGAGCAGTACTTC.

This chain links TRBV29-1 with TRBJ1-1, with D perhaps TRBD1 (5 bases). The CDR3 sequence is 14 residues long. V was clipped by 3 bases and J by 4 bases, with 15 bases between them. From germline, CDR1 is SQVTM and CDR2 ANQGSEA. The CDR3, as DNA: TGCAGCGTTGAGTGGGGGGGTAAGGCCACTGAAGCTTTCTTT. This codes for CSVEWGGKATEAFF.